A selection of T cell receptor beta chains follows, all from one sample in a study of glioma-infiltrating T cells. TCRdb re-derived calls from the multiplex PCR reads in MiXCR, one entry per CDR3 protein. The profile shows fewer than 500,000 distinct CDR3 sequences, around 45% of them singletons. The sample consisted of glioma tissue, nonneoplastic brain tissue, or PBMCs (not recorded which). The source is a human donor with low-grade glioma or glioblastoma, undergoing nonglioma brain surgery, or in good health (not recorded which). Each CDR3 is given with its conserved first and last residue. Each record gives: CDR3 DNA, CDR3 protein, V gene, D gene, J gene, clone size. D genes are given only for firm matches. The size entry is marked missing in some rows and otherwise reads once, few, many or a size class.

TGTGCCAGCAGGACTCAGGGGGAACGCTCTGAAGCTTTCTTT	CASRTQGERSEAFF	TRBV12-3/TRBV12-4	TRBD1	TRBJ1-1	.
TGTGCCAGCAGCTCGGTAGGGAGGGCGGCCGGGGAGCTGTTTTTT	CASSSVGRAAGELFF	TRBV7-2	TRBD2	TRBJ2-2	.
TGCAGTGCTGCCGGGACTAGCGGTTACTCCTACGAGCAGTACTTC	CSAAGTSGYSYEQYF	TRBV20-1	TRBD2	TRBJ2-7	many
TGTGCCACCAGGGCTAGCGGGACCTACGAGCAGTACTTC	CATRASGTYEQYF	TRBV15	TRBD2	TRBJ2-7	few
TGCAGTGCAGTCGTAAGGGCGGGACAAGAGACCCAGTACTTC	CSAVVRAGQETQYF	TRBV20-1	.	TRBJ2-5	many
TGTGCCAGCAGCCAAGATTTGCCTAGCGGGGGGCCCACCTCGCTGGATACGCAGTATTTT	CASSQDLPSGGPTSLDTQYF	TRBV4-2	TRBD2	TRBJ2-3	.
.	CASSFYICSARGQTIHEAFF	TRBV7-2	.	TRBJ1-1	.
TGTGCCAGCACCTACTTGCCCTACAATGAGCAGTTCTTC	CASTYLPYNEQFF	TRBV6-2/TRBV6-3	.	TRBJ2-1	many
TGTGCCAGCAGCTTAGCCGGACACTTCACAGATACGCAGTATTTT	CASSLAGHFTDTQYF	TRBV7-2	.	TRBJ2-3	few
TGTGCCAGCAGCTTATTCCCGAACTGGAACAATGAGCAGTTCTTC	CASSLFPNWNNEQFF	TRBV7-2	.	TRBJ2-1	.
TGCAGCGCCCTGGACAGCTACAACGCGGAGACCCAGTACTTC	CSALDSYNAETQYF	TRBV29-1	.	TRBJ2-5	.
TGCGCCAGCAGCTCTTGGGACAAGGAGGCGGCCGAGCAGTACTTC	CASSSWDKEAAEQYF	TRBV5-1	.	TRBJ2-7	.
TGTGCCAGCAGCTTGGCACTTACAGGGGGCGCAGCCACTGAAGCTTTCTTT	CASSLALTGGAATEAFF	TRBV5-4	TRBD1	TRBJ1-1	.
TGTGCCAGCAGCTTAAACAGTCTCACAGATACGCAGTATTTT	CASSLNSLTDTQYF	TRBV11-1	.	TRBJ2-3	.
TGTGCCAGCAGTTCCGGGACTAGCGGGAATGTTGGGTTCTGGTCCTACAATGAGCAGTTCTTC	CASSSGTSGNVGFWSYNEQFF	TRBV6-2/TRBV6-3	TRBD2	TRBJ2-1	few
TGTGCCAGCAGCCCCCGGGGGACAGGGGGCTACGAGCAGTACTTC	CASSPRGTGGYEQYF	TRBV7-8	TRBD1	TRBJ2-7	.
TGTGCCAGCAGTTTTCCAAGCGGCCTAGGGGACACCGGGGAGCTGTTTTTT	CASSFPSGLGDTGELFF	TRBV27	.	TRBJ2-2	few
TGTGCCAGCAATCCTTCAGGGTTTGCTCTGTGGGCTTTCTTT	CASNPSGFALWAFF	TRBV19	.	TRBJ1-1	.
TGCAGTGCTAGAGATCTTACAGTGTTAGACTCCTACACCTTC	CSARDLTVLDSYTF	TRBV20-1	.	TRBJ1-2	.
TGCGCCAGCAGCTTAGGAATCCAAGAGATCCAGTACTTC	CASSLGIQEIQYF	TRBV5-1	.	TRBJ2-5	.
TGTGCCAGCAGCTTGTGGACTAGCGGGGTCCAAGAGACCCAGTACTTC	CASSLWTSGVQETQYF	TRBV7-2	TRBD2	TRBJ2-5	.
TGCAGTGCCACAGGGACAGATTTCAATCCACCCCTCCACTTT	CSATGTDFNPPLHF	TRBV20-1	TRBD1	TRBJ1-6	.
TGTGCCAGCAGCCGCGGGACCGGTAATGAAAAACTGTTTTTT	CASSRGTGNEKLFF	TRBV7-2	.	TRBJ1-4	.
TGTGCCAGCAGCTCGCAAGCGGGAGCTCCTTCTAGCACAGATACGCAGTATTTT	CASSSQAGAPSSTDTQYF	TRBV4-2	TRBD2	TRBJ2-3	.
TGTGCCAGCAGCCGGGCTCAGGGTGGGGAGCAGTACTTC	CASSRAQGGEQYF	TRBV3-1	.	TRBJ2-7	few
TGTGCCAGCAGTGCGGGAAACTATGCCTACGAGCAGTACTTC	CASSAGNYAYEQYF	TRBV2	.	TRBJ2-7	.
TGCGCCAGCAGCCAAGTACTGGGGTTTTATAATTCACCCCTCCACTTT	CASSQVLGFYNSPLHF	TRBV4-3	.	TRBJ1-6	.
TGTGCCAGCAGCCGAGACCGGGACACTTATCAGCCCCAGCATTTT	CASSRDRDTYQPQHF	TRBV6-1	.	TRBJ1-5	many
TGTGCCAGCAGTTTGGGGAAAGGAGAAGGGCCGCGCACAGATACGCAGCATTTT	CASSLGKGEGPRTDTQHF	TRBV28	.	TRBJ1-5	.
TGTGCCAGCGGGACAGGTCATAATTCACCCCTCCACTTT	CASGTGHNSPLHF	TRBV28	TRBD1	TRBJ1-6	many
TGCAGTGCGCCCACAGATACGCAGTATTTT	CSAPTDTQYF	TRBV20-1	.	TRBJ2-3	many
TGTGCCAGCAGTTTCAGCTCTGGAAACACCATATATTTT	CASSFSSGNTIYF	TRBV27	.	TRBJ1-3	few
TGTGCCAGCAGTCCGGGACCTAGCGGGCGCTTCCCCTACGAGCAGTACTTC	CASSPGPSGRFPYEQYF	TRBV28	TRBD2	TRBJ2-7	once
TGTGCCATCCCAGACCCCTATCGAACCGGCGGGAGGATCACAGATACGCAGTATTTT	CAIPDPYRTGGRITDTQYF	TRBV10-3	TRBD2	TRBJ2-3	.
TGTGCCAGCAGCTTTAATCGGGCATCGAGGTACGAGCAGTACTTC	CASSFNRASRYEQYF	TRBV7-2	.	TRBJ2-7	few
TGCGCCAGCAGCAAGGAGGACAGGGTGACAGATACGCAGTATTTT	CASSKEDRVTDTQYF	TRBV7-6	TRBD1	TRBJ2-3	.
TGTGCCAGCAGTGAATTGGGGGAAGGCTACACCTTC	CASSELGEGYTF	TRBV2	.	TRBJ1-2	few
TGCAGTGCTAGAAGGAGTACAGCCGAAGCTTTCTTT	CSARRSTAEAFF	TRBV20-1	.	TRBJ1-1	many
TGCGCCAGCAGCCAAGAGGACAGGACCTACTCCTATAATTCACCCCTCCACTTT	CASSQEDRTYSYNSPLHF	TRBV4-3	TRBD1	TRBJ1-6	.
TGCAGCGTTACAGGATACCGGAACACTGAAGCTTTCTTT	CSVTGYRNTEAFF	TRBV29-1	.	TRBJ1-1	.
TGTGCCAGCGCGGACAGGGGGCGAGTATACTATGGCTACACCTTC	CASADRGRVYYGYTF	TRBV7-2	TRBD1	TRBJ1-2	few
TGTGCCAGCAGTTTTACCGACAGGGGGGGTGAAAAACTGTTTTTT	CASSFTDRGGEKLFF	TRBV6-1	TRBD1	TRBJ1-4	few
TGTGCCACCAGCATTTTCGGGACTCTAGACACTGAAGCTTTCTTT	CATSIFGTLDTEAFF	TRBV15	.	TRBJ1-1	many
TGTGCCAGCAGAAAACAGGGGTGGTTATCTTCCACCGGGGAGCTGTTTTTT	CASRKQGWLSSTGELFF	TRBV7-2	TRBD1	TRBJ2-2	.
TGTGCCAGCAGGGCCAGCGGGAGGGCCTTCAGTGAGCAGTTCTTC	CASRASGRAFSEQFF	TRBV3-1	TRBD2	TRBJ2-1	.
TGTGCCAGCAGCCCCCGACTAGGAAGCACAGATACGCAGTATTTT	CASSPRLGSTDTQYF	TRBV7-2	.	TRBJ2-3	few
TGTGCCAGCAGTGAATGGGCAGGAGGGGTTGAGCAGTTCTTC	CASSEWAGGVEQFF	TRBV2	.	TRBJ2-1	.
TGCGCCAGCAGCAAGGGACTAGCGCACACAGATACGCAGTATTTT	CASSKGLAHTDTQYF	TRBV5-1	TRBD2	TRBJ2-3	.
TGCGCCAGCAGCCTCACCGGGACCATGTACGAGCAGTACTTC	CASSLTGTMYEQYF	TRBV4-1	.	TRBJ2-7	few
TGTGCCACCAGCAGAGAGATTCAAGTAGCGTACCTCTACGAGCAGTACTTC	CATSREIQVAYLYEQYF	TRBV15	.	TRBJ2-7	many
TGCAGTGCTAGAGATCAAGGACAGGGGGATGGCTACACCTTC	CSARDQGQGDGYTF	TRBV20-1	TRBD1	TRBJ1-2	few